This T cell receptor beta chain stems from a study of CD8+CD57+ T cells in acquired aplastic anemia. In the study overall: An average of 3.2 ug of DNA was obtained from sorted CD4+ and CD8+ cells. Study conclusions and caveats: Some 30 shared CD8+ CDR3s appeared highly expressed within patients' immunodominant clones.

Trimming took 2 bases from V and 3 from J, leaving 11 bases between them. The CDR3 has 14 amino acids. Germline values: CDR1 SGHRS, CDR2 YFSETQ. Previously, flow cytometry had revealed CD8+CD57+ cell expansion in the patients chosen for sequencing. Each of the patients presented with severe acquired aplastic anemia. Patient blood was sampled before any therapy had been received. To note about this clonotype: Antigen specificity is unknown.

Profiling of TCR beta VDJ combinations and CDR3 sequences used genomic DNA as template. MiXCR was run by TCRdb on the reads, yielding one entry per CDR3 protein. The sample has roughly 93,000 distinct CDR3 sequences; 55% to 80% are singletons. V gene TRBV5-1 combines with J gene TRBJ1-1, with a possible D match to TRBD1 (6 bases). The sequence was obtained from a human donor with aplastic anemia. The sequencing input was sorted CD4+, CD8+, or CD8+CD57+ T cells (not recorded which) from PBMCs. The CDR3 region is CASSLTGTHTEAFF. DNA for the CDR3: TGCGCCAGCAGCTTAACCGGGACACACACTGAAGCTTTCTTT.